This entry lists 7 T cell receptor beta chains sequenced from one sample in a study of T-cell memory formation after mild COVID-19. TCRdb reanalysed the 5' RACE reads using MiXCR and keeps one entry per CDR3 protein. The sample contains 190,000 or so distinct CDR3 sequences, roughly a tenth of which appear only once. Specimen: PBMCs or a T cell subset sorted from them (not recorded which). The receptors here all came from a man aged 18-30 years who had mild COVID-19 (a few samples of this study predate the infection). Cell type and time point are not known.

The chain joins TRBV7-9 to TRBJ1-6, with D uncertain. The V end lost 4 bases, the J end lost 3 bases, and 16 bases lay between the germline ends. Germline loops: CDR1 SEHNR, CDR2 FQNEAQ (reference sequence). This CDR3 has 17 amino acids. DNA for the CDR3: TGTGCCAGCAGCTCGGGATGGCCGCAGCGCTATAATTCACCCCTCCACTTT. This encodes CASSSGWPQRYNSPLHF.

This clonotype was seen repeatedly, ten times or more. For the CDR3, the DNA is TGTGCCCCCCAGGCTCGGGACAGGGGACTCTACGAGCAGTACGTC. Translated, it gives CAPQARDRGLYEQYV. V and J are TRBV24-1 and TRBJ2-7; 10 bases align to TRBD1. From germline, CDR1 is KGHDR and CDR2 SFDVKD. V dropped 12 bases and J dropped 3; count of bases not matched to a gene: 13. The CDR3 extends over 15 amino acids.

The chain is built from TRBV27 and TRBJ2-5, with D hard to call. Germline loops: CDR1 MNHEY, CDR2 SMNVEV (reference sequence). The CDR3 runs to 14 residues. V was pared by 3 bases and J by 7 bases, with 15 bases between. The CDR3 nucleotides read TGTGCCAGCAGTTTCCAGGCCTCGTCAAGGACCCAGTACTTC. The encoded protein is CASSFQASSRTQYF.

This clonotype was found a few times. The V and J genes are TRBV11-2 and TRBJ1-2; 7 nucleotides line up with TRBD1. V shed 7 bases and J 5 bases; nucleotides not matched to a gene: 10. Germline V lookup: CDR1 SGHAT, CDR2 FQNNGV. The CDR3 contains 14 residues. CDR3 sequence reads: CASTRPGQKYGYTF. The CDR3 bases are TGTGCCAGCACGAGACCGGGACAGAAGTATGGCTACACCTTC.

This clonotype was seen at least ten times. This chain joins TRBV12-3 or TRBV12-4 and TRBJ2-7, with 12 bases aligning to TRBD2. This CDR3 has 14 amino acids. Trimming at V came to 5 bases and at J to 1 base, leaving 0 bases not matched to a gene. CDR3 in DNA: TGTGCCAGCAGTACTAGCGGGGGGTCCTACGAGCAGTACTTC. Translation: CASSTSGGSYEQYF.

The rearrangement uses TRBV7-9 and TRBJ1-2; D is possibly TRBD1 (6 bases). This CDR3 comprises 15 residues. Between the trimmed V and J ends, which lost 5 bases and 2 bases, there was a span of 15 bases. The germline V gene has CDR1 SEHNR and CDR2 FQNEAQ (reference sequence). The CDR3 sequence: CASSPPRTANYGYTF. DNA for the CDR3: TGTGCCAGCAGCCCCCCCCGGACAGCGAACTATGGCTACACCTTC.

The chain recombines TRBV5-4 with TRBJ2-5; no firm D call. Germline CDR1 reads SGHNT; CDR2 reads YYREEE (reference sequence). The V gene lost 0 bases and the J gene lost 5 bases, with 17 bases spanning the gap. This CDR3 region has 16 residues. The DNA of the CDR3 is TGTGCCAGCAGCTTGGCCTCTAACTCCCCCATCGAGACCCAGTACTTC. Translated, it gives CASSLASNSPIETQYF. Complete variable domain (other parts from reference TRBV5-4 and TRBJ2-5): ETGVTQSPTHLIKTRGQQVTLRCSSQSGHNTVSWYQQALGQGPQFIFQYYREEENGRGNFPPRFSGLQFPNYSSELNVNALELDDSALYLCASSLASNSPIETQYFGPGTRLLVL.